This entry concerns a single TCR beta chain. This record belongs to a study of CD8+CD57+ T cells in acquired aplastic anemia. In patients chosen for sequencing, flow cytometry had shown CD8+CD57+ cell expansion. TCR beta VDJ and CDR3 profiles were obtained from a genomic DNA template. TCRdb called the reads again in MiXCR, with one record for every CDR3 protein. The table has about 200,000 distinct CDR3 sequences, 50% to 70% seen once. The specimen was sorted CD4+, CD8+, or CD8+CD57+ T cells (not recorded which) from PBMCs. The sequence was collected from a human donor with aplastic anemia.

The CDR3 is CATSDLTVGNEQFF. The CDR3 nucleotides read TGTGCCACCAGTGATTTGACAGTCGGCAATGAGCAGTTCTTC. The chain carries TRBV24-1 and TRBJ2-1; no clear D gene. The CDR3 has 14 residues. Germline V gives CDR1 KGHDR, CDR2 SFDVKD. Trimming removed 0 bases at V and 6 bases at J, with 8 bases between.